The 26 T cell receptor beta chains listed next were all sequenced from one sample in a study of blood T cell repertoires in COVID-19 (dated by TCRdb to the early 2020s). The protocol used for the library was the immunoSEQ multiplex PCR assay. TCRdb carries this immuneACCESS record with in-frame sequences only. Its versions omit some clonotypes, under half of them owing to an unresolved V gene in the studies checked, with the rest unexplained. This sample holds a few hundred thousand clones; 85% to 90% were observed only once. Of the sample, 8% to 13% falls within the top ten clones. Sequencing used PBMCs or T cells enriched from blood (not recorded which). These receptors originate from a woman aged 18 to 35 who had recovered from COVID-19.

This rearrangement joins TRBV7-2 to TRBJ2-1; TRBD2 is a possible D gene (5 bases). The V and J ends lost 6 bases and 5 bases respectively, with 11 bases between them. The CDR3 is 13 amino acids. The V gene's germline CDR1 is SGHTA and CDR2 FQGNSA. Here the CDR3 reads CASRDWRNNEQFF. The CDR3 DNA sequence: TGTGCCAGCAGGGACTGGAGAAACAATGAGCAGTTCTTC.

The rearrangement joins TRBV27 to TRBJ1-2, with D hard to call. Trimming removed 3 bases from V and 4 bases from J, with 9 bases in between. This CDR3 contains 13 residues. Germline CDR1 and CDR2: MNHEY and SMNVEV (reference sequence). DNA of the CDR3: TGTGCCAGCAGTTTCCGAGCATTCTATGGCTACACCTTC. As protein: CASSFRAFYGYTF.

CDR3 region: CATSRLGQANTEAFF. CDR3 nucleotides: TGTGCCACCAGCAGACTCGGACAGGCGAACACTGAAGCTTTCTTT. The genes are TRBV15 and TRBJ1-1; TRBD1 aligns across 7 bases. Trimming removed 2 bases from V and 1 base from J; junction bases left unmatched: 4. The CDR3 has 15 amino acids. Germline values: CDR1 LNHNV, CDR2 YYDKDF (reference sequence).

The rearrangement joins TRBV3-1 (or the pseudogene TRBV3-2) to TRBJ1-5; D unresolved. The CDR3 has 13 residues. The V end was cut by 4 bases, the J end by 4 bases, with 8 bases between. The germline V gene has CDR1 LGHDT and CDR2 YNNKEL (reference sequence). The DNA for the CDR3 is TGTGCCAGCAGCCCCTTCGGGAATCAGCCCCAGCATTTT. Translated: CASSPFGNQPQHF.

J is TRBJ2-2 and V is TRBV28, with 7 bases fitting TRBD2. Germline-derived CDR1 and CDR2 are MDHEN and SYDVKM. V was clipped by 3 bases and J by 4 bases; unmatched bases: 8. CDR3 length: 16 amino acids. The DNA of the CDR3 is TGTGCCAGCAGTTTTTGGGAGGGCCGCGGCACCGGGGAGCTGTTTTTT. Its translation is CASSFWEGRGTGELFF.

The chain combines TRBV25-1 with TRBJ1-2, with D perhaps matching TRBD1 (6 bases). CDR1 MGHDK and CDR2 SYGVNS come from the germline V gene. V was cut by 3 bases and J by 5 bases, with 22 bases left in between. There are 17 residues in the CDR3. The CDR3 region has the DNA TGTGCCAGCAGTGAGGTCGCGAATGCCGGACAGTTTTATGGCTACACCTTC. Protein: CASSEVANAGQFYGYTF.

The chain uses TRBV21-1 and TRBJ1-5; TRBD1, the table's D call, lacks a check against the DNA. TRBV21-1 is noted as a pseudogene. The CDR3 covers 18 residues. The CDR3 bases are TGTGCCAGCAGCAAAGAACTACCGGACAGGGAACTATATCAGCCCCAGCATTTT. Its protein is CASSKELPDRELYQPQHF.

This rearrangement joins TRBV3-1 (or the pseudogene TRBV3-2) to TRBJ1-2; D possibly corresponds to TRBD1 (5 bases). This CDR3 has 14 residues. V was cut by 1 base and J by 8 bases, with 14 bases left in between. Germline V lookup: CDR1 LGHDT, CDR2 YNNKEL (reference sequence). The CDR3 is CASSQGRVLGGYTF. In DNA, the CDR3 is TGTGCCAGCAGCCAAGGCAGGGTCTTGGGAGGCTACACCTTC.

The chain uses TRBV5-4 and TRBJ1-1, with D perhaps matching TRBD1 (5 bases). The V end was cut by 4 bases, the J end by 5 bases, with 18 bases between. The CDR3 spans 15 residues. Germline assignment: CDR1 SGHNT and CDR2 YYREEE (reference sequence). CDR3 amino acids: CASSQGGVGRTEAFF. In DNA, the CDR3 is TGTGCCAGCAGCCAGGGCGGGGTGGGAAGGACTGAAGCTTTCTTT.

The chain links TRBV7-9 to TRBJ2-5, with D tentatively TRBD1 (5 bases). The V gene's germline CDR1 is SEHNR and CDR2 FQNEAQ (reference sequence). CDR3 length: 14 amino acids. Trimming took off 6 bases at V and 1 base at J, with 12 bases between the two ends. The CDR3 sequence: CASSGRQLQETQYF. CDR3 DNA: TGTGCCAGCAGTGGCCGACAGCTCCAAGAGACCCAGTACTTC.

This clone has only one observation. V is TRBV21-1 and J is TRBJ2-7; the table gives TRBD1 as D, unverified against the DNA. TRBV21-1 is a recognized pseudogene. This CDR3 spans 15 amino acids. The CDR3 DNA is TGTGCCAGCAGCAAACCAGGACAGGGGGGATACGAGCAGTACTTC. This encodes CASSKPGQGGYEQYF.

This clone has just a few counts. V gene TRBV5-1 combines with J gene TRBJ1-6, with TRBD1 matching 9 bases. Germline loops: CDR1 SGHRS, CDR2 YFSETQ. The CDR3 is 15 residues long. V shed 3 bases and J 5 bases; nucleotides not matched to a gene: 3. The CDR3 region has the DNA TGCGCCAGCAGCTCCCGACAGGGGGATAATTCACCCCTCCACTTT. It specifies CASSSRQGDNSPLHF.

The rearrangement joins TRBV14 to TRBJ2-3; D possibly corresponds to TRBD2 (5 bases). This CDR3 is built from 16 residues. Germline V gene sequence: CDR1 SGHDN, CDR2 FVKESK. Deletions cut 1 base from V and 6 bases from J, with 17 bases between. CDR3 nucleotides: TGTGCCAGCAGCCAAGCAAACTATCGACTACTTGATACGCAGTATTTT. Translated: CASSQANYRLLDTQYF.

The V gene is TRBV5-6, the J gene TRBJ2-7; no definite D call. Per the germline V gene, CDR1 is SGHDT and CDR2 is YYEEEE. V lost 4 bases and J lost 4, with 6 bases in between. The CDR3 consists of 11 residues. CDR3 nucleotide sequence: TGTGCCAGCAGCCCTAAATACGAGCAGTACTTC. Amino acids: CASSPKYEQYF.

The chain recombines TRBV6-5 with TRBJ1-3; 9 bases are shared with TRBD1. The ends lost 8 bases at V and 6 bases at J; junction bases unmatched: 5. The CDR3 extends over 13 amino acids. CDR1 is MNHEY and CDR2 is SVGAGI in the germline V gene. Here the CDR3 DNA reads TGTGCCAGCTTGGGGACAGGGCTAAACACCATATATTTT. Amino acids: CASLGTGLNTIYF.

V usage is TRBV25-1 and J usage is TRBJ1-5; 8 nucleotides agree with TRBD1. Trimming removed 4 bases from V and 6 bases from J; junction bases left unmatched: 5. The CDR3 length is 14 residues. The germline CDR1 and CDR2 sequences are MGHDK and SYGVNS. CDR3 sequence: CASSAQGAGQPQHF. CDR3 nucleotides: TGTGCCAGCAGTGCGCAGGGGGCTGGTCAGCCCCAGCATTTT. Supplemented by reference TRBV25-1 and TRBJ1-5, the full variable domain reads EADIYQTPRYLVIGTGKKITLECSQTMGHDKMYWYQQDPGMELHLIHYSYGVNSTEKGDLSSESTVSRIRTEHFPLTLESARPSHTSQYLCASSAQGAGQPQHFGDGTRLSIL.

The table lists this clone with a few counts. This chain joins TRBV6-2 or TRBV6-3 and TRBJ1-1; D is possibly TRBD1 (5 bases). Germline CDR1 reads MNHEY; CDR2 reads SVGEGT. This CDR3 region has 14 residues. V was shortened by 4 bases and J by 5 bases, with 14 bases between the two germline ends. In DNA, the CDR3 is TGTGCCAGCAGTTCGGACGGGGGGAGGACTGAAGCTTTCTTT. This translates into CASSSDGGRTEAFF.

The chain is built from TRBV12-3 or TRBV12-4 and TRBJ1-1, with D perhaps matching TRBD1 (5 bases). The length of the CDR3 is 13 residues. The V end lost 10 bases, the J end lost 2 bases, and 14 bases lay between the germline ends. The CDR3 loop reads CATSQGGNTEAFF. The CDR3, as DNA: TGTGCCACCTCCCAGGGTGGCAACACTGAAGCTTTCTTT.

J is TRBJ1-5 and V is TRBV2; 8 bases are a match to TRBD1. The CDR3 is 17 amino acids. The V gene end was trimmed by 6 bases and the J gene end by 0 bases; junction bases not matched to a gene: 10. From germline, CDR1 is SNHLY and CDR2 FYNNEI. The chain's CDR3 is CASRGTGRGDSNQPQHF. The CDR3 DNA follows: TGTGCCAGCAGGGGGACAGGAAGGGGTGATAGCAATCAGCCCCAGCATTTT.

The CDR3: CASSSGKWNSDAEAFF. The CDR3, as DNA: TGTGCCAGCAGCTCAGGGAAGTGGAATTCGGACGCCGAAGCTTTCTTT. The chain combines TRBV27 with TRBJ1-1; D is perhaps TRBD1 (5 bases). V lost 6 bases to trimming and J lost 8 bases, with 25 bases between them. Germline assignment: CDR1 MNHEY and CDR2 SMNVEV (reference sequence). The CDR3 runs to 16 residues.

The V and J genes are TRBV24-1 and TRBJ2-1; D is undetermined. V lost 8 bases and J 4 bases, leaving 5 bases between the germline ends. Germline V gives CDR1 KGHDR, CDR2 SFDVKD. The CDR3 is 11 amino acids. The CDR3 DNA reads TGTGCCACCAAACAGTACAATGAGCAGTTCTTC. This sequence encodes CATKQYNEQFF.

The chain carries TRBV18 and TRBJ2-5, with a tentative D call TRBD1 (6 bases). The CDR3 spans 14 residues. Deletions cut 6 bases from V and 4 bases from J, with 15 bases between. Germline V gene lookup returns CDR1 KGHSH and CDR2 LQKENI. CDR3 sequence: CASSPGQGTETQYF. CDR3 nucleotide sequence: TGTGCCAGCTCGCCAGGCCAGGGGACAGAGACCCAGTACTTC.

The chain joins TRBV7-3 to TRBJ2-2, with D possibly TRBD2 on 6 matching bases. The CDR3 runs to 20 residues. V was clipped by 1 base and J by 3 bases, with 24 bases between them. CDR1 SGHTA and CDR2 FQGTGA come from the germline V gene. The DNA of the CDR3 is TGTGCCAGCAGCTTAATAGCGGCCTCCTCCCCTGGGCTTTACACCGGGGAGCTGTTTTTT. Amino acids: CASSLIAASSPGLYTGELFF.

This chain connects TRBV18 to TRBJ1-2, with 10 bases aligning to TRBD1. This CDR3 is 16 amino acids long. Per the germline V gene, CDR1 is KGHSH and CDR2 is LQKENI. Trimming cost V 3 bases and J 1 base; bases outside gene matches: 5. CDR3 residues: CASSPQTGGSNYGYTF. CDR3 nucleotides: TGTGCCAGCTCACCCCAGACAGGGGGCAGTAACTATGGCTACACCTTC.

The chain links TRBV19 to TRBJ2-3; 7 nucleotides align to TRBD2. Germline loops: CDR1 LNHDA, CDR2 SQIVND (reference sequence). This CDR3 spans 15 amino acids. Trimming took 5 bases from V and 2 from J; bases not matched to a gene: 7. The CDR3 spells CASSFPRGDTDTQYF. CDR3 in DNA: TGTGCCAGTAGTTTTCCACGGGGGGACACAGATACGCAGTATTTT.

J is TRBJ2-2 and V is TRBV6-6, with 8 bases fitting TRBD1. V shed 5 bases, J shed 0 bases, and the junction held 5 bases outside the gene matches. CDR1 and CDR2 from the germline V gene are MNHNY and SVGAGI (reference sequence). The CDR3 consists of 16 residues. CDR3 sequence reads: CASSRDRTPNTGELFF. In nucleotides, the CDR3 is TGTGCCAGCAGTAGGGACAGGACCCCGAACACCGGGGAGCTGTTTTTT.